These 13 T cell receptor beta chains came from one sample sequenced in a study of control samples from healthy donors and cancer patients. The protocol was immunoSEQ multiplex PCR, while the TCRdb copy is restricted to in-frame clones and leaves out a portion. The sample yields roughly 100,000 clones, approximately 90% seen once. Sequencing input: PBMCs. The receptor source for this set is a man between 60 and 75 years old with lung cancer.

This rearrangement joins TRBV9 to TRBJ1-2; no clear D. The germline V and J ends were trimmed by 6 bases and 2 bases, with 14 bases remaining between them. Germline CDR1 SGDLS, CDR2 YYNGEE. The CDR3 has 14 residues. Here the CDR3 DNA reads TGTGCCAGCACCTTAATGGGGTCCAACTATGGCTACACCTTC. The encoded protein is CASTLMGSNYGYTF. Full variable domain (rest looked up from reference TRBV9 and TRBJ1-2): DSGVTQTPKHLITATGQRVTLRCSPRSGDLSVYWYQQSLDQGLQFLIQYYNGEERAKGNILERFSAQQFPDLHSELNLSSLELGDSALYFCASTLMGSNYGYTFGSGTRLTVV.

The rearrangement links TRBV5-8 to TRBJ1-2, with TRBD1 identical over 8 bases. The CDR3 extends over 16 amino acids. V lost 4 bases to trimming and J lost 3 bases; unmatched junction nucleotides: 11. Germline V lookup: CDR1 SGHTS, CDR2 YDEGEE. CDR3 sequence reads: CASSLRQGSGDYGYTF. The CDR3 bases are TGTGCCAGCAGCCTAAGACAGGGGAGCGGGGACTATGGCTACACCTTC. Filled out from reference TRBV5-8 and TRBJ1-2, the complete variable domain reads EAGVTQSPTHLIKTRGQQATLRCSPISGHTSVYWYQQALGLGLQFLLWYDEGEERNRGNFPPRFSGRQFPNYSSELNVNALELEDSALYLCASSLRQGSGDYGYTFGSGTRLTVV.

This chain links TRBV30 with TRBJ2-2; D gene ambiguous. Germline V gene data show CDR1 as GTSNPN and CDR2 as SVGIG (reference sequence). V was cut by 3 bases and J by 0 bases, with 8 bases left in between. This CDR3 is 14 amino acids long. CDR3 region: CAWRNSANTGELFF. The CDR3 DNA follows: TGTGCCTGGAGGAACAGCGCGAACACCGGGGAGCTGTTTTTT.

The chain links TRBV6-6 to TRBJ1-1; D remains unclear. Trimming removed 6 bases from V and 5 bases from J, with 10 bases in between. Germline lookup yields CDR1 MNHNY and CDR2 SVGAGI (reference sequence). The CDR3 has 12 amino acids. The CDR3: CASSSRETEAFF. The CDR3 DNA is TGTGCCAGCAGCTCCCGGGAGACTGAAGCTTTCTTT.

The chain links TRBV4-2 to TRBJ2-3, with D possibly being TRBD1 or TRBD2 (5 bases each). CDR1 is LGHNA and CDR2 is YNFKEQ in the germline V gene. Deletions cut 0 bases from V and 0 bases from J, with 13 bases between. CDR3 size: 17 residues. CDR3 nucleotides: TGTGCCAGCAGCCAAGATCCCCCAGGGAGAAGCACAGATACGCAGTATTTT. Amino acid sequence: CASSQDPPGRSTDTQYF.

A word on this clone: Sequence at one end of the junction differs from germline and may be a read error. The chain uses TRBV5-4 and TRBJ1-1; possible D gene TRBD1, 5 bases. This CDR3 is built from 13 residues. The germline V gene has CDR1 SGHNT and CDR2 YYREEE (reference sequence). The CDR3 DNA sequence: TGCGCCCCCAGCTGGCTGGGGGGGGGTGAAGCTTTCTTT. Amino acid sequence: CAPSWLGGGEAFF.

The genes are TRBV7-9 and TRBJ1-1, with D maybe TRBD1 (6 bases). V was pared by 5 bases and J by 5 bases, with 12 bases between. This CDR3 comprises 13 residues. In germline, CDR1 is SEHNR, CDR2 FQNEAQ (reference sequence). CDR3 residues: CASSPEGGTEAFF. CDR3 DNA sequence: TGTGCCAGCAGCCCCGAGGGGGGAACTGAAGCTTTCTTT.

In its sample, this clone was seen once. The chain carries TRBV29-1 and TRBJ2-3; a weak D match, TRBD1 (6 bases). Trimming took 6 bases from V and 6 from J, leaving 19 bases between them. The CDR3 has 14 residues. The germline V gene encodes CDR1 SQVTM and CDR2 ANQGSEA. CDR3 amino acids: CSVDSRTASDTQYF. CDR3 DNA sequence: TGCAGCGTAGACTCTCGGACAGCTAGCGATACGCAGTATTTT.

The chain combines TRBV2 with TRBJ2-6, with TRBD2 as a possible D gene (7 bases). Trimming shortened V by 6 bases and J by 12 bases, and 15 bases separated the two germline ends. This CDR3 region has 13 residues. Germline V gene lookup returns CDR1 SNHLY and CDR2 FYNNEI. The CDR3 DNA is TGTGCCAGCAGGGTGGGGGGGCTAGGCGTCCTGACTTTC. It specifies CASRVGGLGVLTF.

In this sample, this clone turned up once. This chain joins TRBV2 and TRBJ2-3, with 8 positions matching TRBD1. Losses at the gene ends were 5 bases for V and 2 bases for J; bases not matched to a gene: 15. The CDR3 is 18 amino acids. CDR1 SNHLY and CDR2 FYNNEI come from the germline V gene. CDR3 nucleotides: TGTGCCAGCAGTCACCACCCCGGGACAGGACTCTACACAGATACGCAGTATTTT. Its protein product is CASSHHPGTGLYTDTQYF. The full variable domain, with the rest looked up from reference TRBV2 and TRBJ2-3, is EPEVTQTPSHQVTQMGQEVILRCVPISNHLYFYWYRQILGQKVEFLVSFYNNEISEKSEIFDDQFSVERPDGSNFTLKIRSTKLEDSAMYFCASSHHPGTGLYTDTQYFGPGTRLTVL.

The V gene is TRBV10-3, the J gene TRBJ2-1, with no clear D. V lost 6 bases and J lost 3, with 15 bases in between. Germline V gene lookup returns CDR1 ENHRY and CDR2 SYGVKD. The CDR3 length is 15 residues. This CDR3 reads CAIRAQGLGYNEQFF. As DNA, the CDR3 is TGTGCCATCAGGGCTCAAGGGCTAGGCTACAATGAGCAGTTCTTC.

This clone has a single count. V is TRBV27 and J is TRBJ1-1; the D gene is possibly TRBD1 (5 bases). This CDR3 region has 15 residues. CDR1 MNHEY and CDR2 SMNVEV come from the germline V gene (reference sequence). V was cut by 5 bases and J by 0 bases, with 13 bases left in between. CDR3 in amino acids: CASSTAGTLNTEAFF. CDR3 in DNA: TGTGCCAGCAGTACGGCCGGGACTTTGAACACTGAAGCTTTCTTT.

The chain couples TRBV7-9 to TRBJ2-3; no firm D call. Germline CDR1 is SEHNR and CDR2 is FQNEAQ (reference sequence). The V and J ends lost 4 bases and 0 bases respectively, with 20 bases between them. CDR3 length: 18 residues. The CDR3 region is CASSSEPWLLSSTDTQYF. For the CDR3, the DNA is TGTGCCAGCAGCTCCGAGCCATGGCTTCTATCAAGCACAGATACGCAGTATTTT.